This T cell receptor (beta chain) was observed in a study of T cell repertoires in cytomegalovirus infection. Overall study: Selection of CMV epitopes for the study included recently identified HLA-C-restricted and well-studied HLA-B-restricted ones. Both a matching HLA type and CMV infection were indicated by public TCR beta signatures.

A word on this clonotype: Its target is not known.

This CDR3 is built from 14 residues. Trimming took 5 bases from V and 2 from J, leaving 7 bases between them. General study results and limits: CMV-specific TCR beta clonotypes restricted by HLA-C were the ones dominating the ex vivo response. Pooled public TCR beta family frequency picked out CMV carriers with the relevant HLA.

TCRdb processed the reads anew with MiXCR; each CDR3 protein has one entry. Here the sample spans fewer than 900,000 distinct CDR3 sequences, almost 30% being singletons. The rearrangement uses TRBV12-3 or TRBV12-4 and TRBJ2-6; no definite D call. The receptor comes from a human donor in good health (CMV status not recorded). Some clones in this sample may be carry-over from other donors' samples. The sequences come from cultured CD8+ T cells from PBMCs, collected from culture after CMV antigen stimulation. The CDR3: CASSPAAGANVLTF. Here the CDR3 DNA reads TGTGCCAGCAGTCCCGCGGCTGGGGCCAACGTCCTGACTTTC.